This T cell receptor beta chain was identified in a study of T-cell reconstitution after alpha-beta-depleted transplantation in children. TCRbeta library construction was performed incorporating unique molecular identifiers. TCRdb reanalysed the PCR reads using MiXCR and keeps one entry per CDR3 protein. The sample lists 450,000 to 700,000 distinct CDR3 sequences, over 25% occurring once. This clonotype has a single count. The CDR3 extends over 16 amino acids. Germline V lookup: CDR1 DFQATT, CDR2 SNEGSKA (reference sequence). Trimming took 1 base from V and 5 from J; bases not matched to a gene: 9. The chain employs TRBV20-1 and TRBJ2-5; 11 bases are shared with TRBD2. The starting material was PBMCs, obtained before TCRalphabeta/CD19-depleted stem cell transplant. The sequence was collected from a boy under two years old with Wiskott-Aldrich syndrome, due to receive a stem cell transplant. Written as DNA, the CDR3 is TGCAGTGCTAGAGTAGTAGCGGGAGGGCCCAGGGAGACCCAGTACTTC. As protein: CSARVVAGGPRETQYF.